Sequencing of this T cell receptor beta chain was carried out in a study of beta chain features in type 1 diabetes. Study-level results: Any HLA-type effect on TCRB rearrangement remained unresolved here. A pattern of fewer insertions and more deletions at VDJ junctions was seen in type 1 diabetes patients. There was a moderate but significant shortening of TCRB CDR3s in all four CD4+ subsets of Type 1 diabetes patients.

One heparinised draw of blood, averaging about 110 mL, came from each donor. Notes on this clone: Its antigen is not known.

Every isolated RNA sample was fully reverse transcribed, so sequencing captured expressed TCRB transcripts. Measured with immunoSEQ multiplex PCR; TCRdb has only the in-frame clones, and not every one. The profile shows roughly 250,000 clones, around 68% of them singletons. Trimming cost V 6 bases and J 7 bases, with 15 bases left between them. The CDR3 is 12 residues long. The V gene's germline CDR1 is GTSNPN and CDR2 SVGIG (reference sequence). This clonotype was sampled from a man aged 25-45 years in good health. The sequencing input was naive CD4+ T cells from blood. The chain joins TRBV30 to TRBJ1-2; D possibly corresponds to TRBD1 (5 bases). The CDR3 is CACGGHALGYTF. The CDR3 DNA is TGTGCCTGCGGCGGACACGCGCTTGGCTACACCTTC.